These 9 T cell receptor beta chains originate from one sample sequenced in a study of blood T cell repertoires in COVID-19. Assay: immunoSEQ multiplex PCR; the TCRdb copy retains only in-frame clones and omits some. The sample has about 55,000 clones; about 91% are singletons. The sample was peripheral blood. Receptors were obtained from a man in his forties with COVID-19, enrolled during active disease.

The CDR3 DNA reads as TGTGCCAGCAGTTTAGGGTCGATGGGGGCGGCTGAAGCTTTCTTT. Translating it yields CASSLGSMGAAEAFF. The rearrangement joins TRBV27 to TRBJ1-1; weak D call: TRBD1 (6 bases). The CDR3 is 15 residues long. Germline V gene data show CDR1 as MNHEY and CDR2 as SMNVEV (reference sequence). Trimming stripped 2 bases from V and 6 bases from J, with 16 bases between.

The rearrangement uses TRBV7-3 and TRBJ1-1; a possible D gene is TRBD1 (5 bases). V was cut by 3 bases and J by 2 bases, with 7 bases left in between. The CDR3 is 13 residues long. The germline V gene has CDR1 SGHTA and CDR2 FQGTGA. DNA for the CDR3: TGTGCCAGCAGCTTGGACACAAACACTGAAGCTTTCTTT. It encodes CASSLDTNTEAFF.

This chain connects TRBV18 to TRBJ2-1, with 10 bases identical to TRBD1. Germline loops: CDR1 KGHSH, CDR2 LQKENI. V dropped 6 bases and J dropped 1; count of bases not matched to a gene: 6. The CDR3 is 16 residues long. The CDR3 DNA follows: TGTGCCAGCTCGCAGAAGGGACAGGGGTCCTACAATGAGCAGTTCTTC. This sequence encodes CASSQKGQGSYNEQFF.

V and J are TRBV6-6 and TRBJ1-2, with no clear D. Per the germline V gene, CDR1 is MNHNY and CDR2 is SVGAGI (reference sequence). The CDR3 length is 14 residues. The V end lost 0 bases, the J end lost 1 base, and 6 bases lay between the germline ends. CDR3 DNA: TGTGCCAGCAGTTACTCGACGGGTAACTATGGCTACACCTTC. It yields the protein CASSYSTGNYGYTF.

The V gene is TRBV9, the J gene TRBJ2-7, with TRBD1 matching over 10 bases. Germline V gene sequence: CDR1 SGDLS, CDR2 YYNGEE. The CDR3 loop spans 15 amino acids. V was clipped by 1 base and J by 2 bases; unmatched bases: 3. The CDR3 sequence: CASSVQGTGAYEQYF. The CDR3 DNA reads as TGTGCCAGCAGCGTACAAGGGACAGGGGCCTACGAGCAGTACTTC.

V gene TRBV11-3 combines with J gene TRBJ2-5, with D possibly matching TRBD2 (5 bases). V dropped 8 bases and J dropped 2 bases, with 24 bases sitting between them. This CDR3 is 17 amino acids long. Looked up from germline, CDR1 is SGHNT and CDR2 is YENEEA. The CDR3 DNA sequence: TGTGCCAGCTCCATCCTGCGTGGGGAGAGGGTACAAGAGACCCAGTACTTC. This encodes CASSILRGERVQETQYF.

The V call is TRBV30, the J call TRBJ1-5; 7 nucleotides match TRBD1. From germline, CDR1 is GTSNPN and CDR2 SVGIG (reference sequence). The CDR3 has 13 residues. V dropped 5 bases and J dropped 5; count of bases not matched to a gene: 6. The CDR3 is CAWGDRADQPQHF. In nucleotides, the CDR3 is TGTGCCTGGGGAGACAGGGCCGATCAGCCCCAGCATTTT. The full variable domain, its missing parts supplied by reference TRBV30 and TRBJ1-5, is SQTIHQWPATLVQPVGSPLSLECTVEGTSNPNLYWYRQAAGRGLQLLFYSVGIGQISSEVPQNLSASRPQDRQFILSSKKLLLSDSGFYLCAWGDRADQPQHFGDGTRLSIL.

V usage is TRBV7-5 and J usage is TRBJ2-4; TRBD2 reflects the table's D call only, with no check against the DNA. TRBV7-5 is flagged as a pseudogene. This CDR3 has 18 residues. The CDR3 coding sequence is TGTGTCAGAAGCGGGACGACTAGCGGGGGGATGGCCAAAAACATTCAGTACTTC. It specifies CVRSGTTSGGMAKNIQYF.

This sequence joins TRBV28 and TRBJ1-1, with D unclear. The V gene's germline CDR1 is MDHEN and CDR2 SYDVKM. V was shortened by 0 bases and J by 5 bases, with 7 bases between the two germline ends. The CDR3 has 13 residues. The CDR3 DNA is TGTGCCAGCAGTTTATGGCAAGAGACTGAAGCTTTCTTT. This codes for CASSLWQETEAFF.